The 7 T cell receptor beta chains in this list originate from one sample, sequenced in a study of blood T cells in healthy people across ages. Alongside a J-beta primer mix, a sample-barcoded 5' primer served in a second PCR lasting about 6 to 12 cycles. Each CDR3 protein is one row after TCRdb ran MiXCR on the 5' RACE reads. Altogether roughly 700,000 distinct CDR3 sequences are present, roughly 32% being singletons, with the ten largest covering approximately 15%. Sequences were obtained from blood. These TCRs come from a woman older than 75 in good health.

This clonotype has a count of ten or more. The chain's CDR3 is CSARDFRGPANYGYTF. In DNA form, the CDR3 reads TGCAGTGCTAGAGATTTTAGGGGTCCAGCTAACTATGGCTACACCTTC. This chain links TRBV20-1 with TRBJ1-2; TRBD1 might be the D (5 bases). With 0 bases removed from V and 0 bases from J, the gap between germline ends came to 14 bases. The CDR3 consists of 16 residues. Germline V gene data show CDR1 as DFQATT and CDR2 as SNEGSKA (reference sequence).

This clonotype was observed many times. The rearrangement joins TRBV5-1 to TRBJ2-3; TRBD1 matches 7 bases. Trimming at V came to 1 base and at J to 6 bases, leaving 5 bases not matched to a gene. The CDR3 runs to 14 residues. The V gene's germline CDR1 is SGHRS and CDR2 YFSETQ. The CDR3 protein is CASSLPKQGDTQYF. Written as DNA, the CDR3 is TGCGCCAGCAGCTTGCCGAAACAGGGGGATACGCAGTATTTT.

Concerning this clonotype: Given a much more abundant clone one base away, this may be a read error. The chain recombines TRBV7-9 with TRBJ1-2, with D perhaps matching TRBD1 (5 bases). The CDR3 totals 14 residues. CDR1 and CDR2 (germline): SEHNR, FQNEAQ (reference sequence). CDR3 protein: CAGSLDDSTYGYTF. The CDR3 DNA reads TGTGCCGGCAGCTTGGATGACAGCACCTATGGCTACACCTTC.

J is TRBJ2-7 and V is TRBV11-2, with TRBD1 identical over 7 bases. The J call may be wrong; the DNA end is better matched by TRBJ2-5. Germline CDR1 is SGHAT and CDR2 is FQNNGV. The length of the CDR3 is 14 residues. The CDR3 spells CASSLTGTVETQYF. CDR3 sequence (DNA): TGTGCCAGCAGCTTAACCGGGACAGTAGAGACCCAGTACTTC.

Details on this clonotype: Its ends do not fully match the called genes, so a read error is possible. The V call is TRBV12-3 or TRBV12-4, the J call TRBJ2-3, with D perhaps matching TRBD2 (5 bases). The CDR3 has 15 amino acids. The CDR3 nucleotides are TGTGCCAGCAGTTTAGCCCGGGGAAGAGCAGATACGCAATATTTT. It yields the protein CASSLARGRADTQYF.

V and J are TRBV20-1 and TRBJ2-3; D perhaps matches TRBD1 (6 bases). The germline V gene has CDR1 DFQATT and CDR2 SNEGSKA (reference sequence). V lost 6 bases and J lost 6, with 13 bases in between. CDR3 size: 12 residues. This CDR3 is CSAVKDRDTQYF. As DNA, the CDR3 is TGCAGTGCAGTGAAAGACAGGGATACGCAGTATTTT.

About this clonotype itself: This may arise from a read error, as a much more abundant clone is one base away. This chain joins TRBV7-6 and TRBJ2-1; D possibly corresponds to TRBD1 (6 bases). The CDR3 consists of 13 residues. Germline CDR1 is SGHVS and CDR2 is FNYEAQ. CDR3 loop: CASAGVGHNERFF. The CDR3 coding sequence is TGTGCCAGCGCAGGGGTTGGGCACAATGAGCGGTTCTTC. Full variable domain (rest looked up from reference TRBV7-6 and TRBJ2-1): GAGVSQSPRYKVTKRGQDVALRCDPISGHVSLYWYRQALGQGPEFLTYFNYEAQQDKSGLPNDRFSAERPEGSISTLTIQRTEQRDSAMYRCASAGVGHNERFFGPGTRLTVL.